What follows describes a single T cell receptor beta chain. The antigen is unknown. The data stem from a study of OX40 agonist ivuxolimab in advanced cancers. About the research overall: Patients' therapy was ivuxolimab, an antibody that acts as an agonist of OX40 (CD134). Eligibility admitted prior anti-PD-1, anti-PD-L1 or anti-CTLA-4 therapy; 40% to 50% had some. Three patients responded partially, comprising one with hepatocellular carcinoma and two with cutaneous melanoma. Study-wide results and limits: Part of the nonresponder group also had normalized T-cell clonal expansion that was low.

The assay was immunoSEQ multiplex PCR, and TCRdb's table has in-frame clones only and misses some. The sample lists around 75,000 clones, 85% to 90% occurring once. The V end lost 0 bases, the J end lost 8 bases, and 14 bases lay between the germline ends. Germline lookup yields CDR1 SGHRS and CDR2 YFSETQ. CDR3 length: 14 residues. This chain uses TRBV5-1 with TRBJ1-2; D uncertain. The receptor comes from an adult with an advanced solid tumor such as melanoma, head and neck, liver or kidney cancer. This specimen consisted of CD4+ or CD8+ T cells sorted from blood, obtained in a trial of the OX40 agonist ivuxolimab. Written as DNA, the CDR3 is TGCGCCAGCAGCTTGGAAGGGCGGGTGGAAGGCTACACCTTC. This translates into CASSLEGRVEGYTF.